The 22 T cell receptor beta chains in this list originate from one sample, sequenced in a study of blood T cell repertoires in COVID-19. Repertoires were generated with immunoSEQ multiplex PCR, while TCRdb's copy carries only in-frame clones and drops some. Among about 180,000 clones listed, approximately 90% were seen once. Sequencing input: peripheral blood. These receptors came from a woman in her thirties with active or convalescent COVID-19.

The chain has TRBV20-1 and TRBJ2-3, with D maybe TRBD2 (7 bases). Germline V lookup: CDR1 DFQATT, CDR2 SNEGSKA (reference sequence). The CDR3 contains 16 residues. V lost 3 bases and J lost 1, with 17 bases in between. The CDR3 spells CSASGRGLSGTDTQYF. The CDR3 bases are TGCAGTGCTAGTGGGCGGGGGCTTTCTGGCACAGATACGCAGTATTTT.

This clone has just one count. J is TRBJ1-5 and V is TRBV3-1 (or the pseudogene TRBV3-2); D ambiguous. Germline lookup yields CDR1 LGHDT and CDR2 YNNKEL (reference sequence). V was cut by 1 base and J by 1 base, with 11 bases left in between. CDR3 size: 16 residues. CDR3 sequence: CASSQGRYRSNQPQHF. CDR3 DNA sequence: TGTGCCAGCAGCCAAGGGCGTTACAGAAGCAATCAGCCCCAGCATTTT.

The chain employs TRBV29-1 and TRBJ1-1; 7 bases match TRBD1. V lost 6 bases and J lost 0; bases outside the gene matches: 4. This CDR3 has 13 amino acids. The germline V gene has CDR1 SQVTM and CDR2 ANQGSEA. The CDR3 bases are TGCAGCGTGCAAACAGGGGTGAACACTGAAGCTTTCTTT. It is translated as CSVQTGVNTEAFF.

The chain is built from TRBV5-1 and TRBJ1-3; D gene uncertain. The V end lost 2 bases, the J end lost 3 bases, and 15 bases lay between the germline ends. The CDR3 spans 16 residues. Germline V gene lookup returns CDR1 SGHRS and CDR2 YFSETQ. CDR3 coding DNA: TGCGCCAGCAGCTTTGGAGCGGATGTTATTGGAAACACCATATATTTT. This encodes CASSFGADVIGNTIYF.

J is TRBJ2-3 and V is TRBV19; 7 bases align to TRBD2. The CDR3 length is 16 residues. Germline lookup yields CDR1 LNHDA and CDR2 SQIVND (reference sequence). V trimming: 6 bases; J trimming: 2 bases; junction bases outside the gene matches: 11. In DNA form, the CDR3 reads TGTGCCAGTAGAACGGGGCGAGCGGGGTCCACAGATACGCAGTATTTT. Translated: CASRTGRAGSTDTQYF.

This rearrangement joins TRBV9 to TRBJ1-2; no definite D call. The germline gives CDR1 SGDLS, CDR2 YYNGEE. Trimming stripped 0 bases from V and 5 bases from J, with 8 bases between. The CDR3 is made up of 13 amino acids. CDR3 sequence (DNA): TGTGCCAGCAGCGTAGTCCCGGGGTATGGCTACACCTTC. Its translation is CASSVVPGYGYTF.

This chain links TRBV5-4 with TRBJ1-4; TRBD1 aligns across 7 bases. J lost 6 bases, V lost 4 bases, and 3 bases had no gene match. The CDR3 contains 13 residues. Germline CDR1 reads SGHNT; CDR2 reads YYREEE (reference sequence). CDR3 protein: CASSPGTDEKLFF. CDR3 coding DNA: TGTGCCAGCAGCCCCGGGACAGATGAAAAACTGTTTTTT.

The rearrangement joins TRBV19 to TRBJ1-1, with D possibly being TRBD1 (6 bases). With 7 bases removed from V and 0 bases from J, the gap between germline ends came to 21 bases. The CDR3 contains 17 residues. Looked up from germline, CDR1 is LNHDA and CDR2 is SQIVND (reference sequence). Here the CDR3 DNA reads TGTGCCAGTACCCTCGGCAGAACAGGGCAAATGAACACTGAAGCTTTCTTT. Its translation: CASTLGRTGQMNTEAFF. Variable domain in full (rest from reference TRBV19 and TRBJ1-1): DGGITQSPKYLFRKEGQNVTLSCEQNLNHDAMYWYRQDPGQGLRLIYYSQIVNDFQKGDIAEGYSVSREKKESFPLTVTSAQKNPTAFYLCASTLGRTGQMNTEAFFGQGTRLTVV.

The chain couples TRBV5-1 to TRBJ1-6; 8 bases agree with TRBD1. Looked up from germline, CDR1 is SGHRS and CDR2 is YFSETQ. The CDR3 runs to 15 residues. The junction had 6 bases not matched to a gene; V was cut back by 4 bases and J by 6 bases. This chain's CDR3 is CASSQPGQGNSPLHF. DNA for the CDR3: TGCGCCAGCAGCCAACCTGGACAGGGTAATTCACCCCTCCACTTT.

The J gene is TRBJ1-2, the V gene TRBV7-2, with D maybe TRBD1 (6 bases). V dropped 3 bases and J dropped 4 bases, with 12 bases sitting between them. The CDR3 has 14 residues. CDR1 is SGHTA, CDR2 FQGNSA, per germline. In DNA, the CDR3 is TGTGCCAGCAGCTTTATACAGGGCCCCTATGGCTACACCTTC. This codes for CASSFIQGPYGYTF. Full variable domain (outside the CDR3, taken from reference TRBV7-2 and TRBJ1-2): GAGVSQSPSNKVTEKGKDVELRCDPISGHTALYWYRQSLGQGLEFLIYFQGNSAPDKSGLPSDRFSAERTGGSVSTLTIQRTQQEDSAVYLCASSFIQGPYGYTFGSGTRLTVV.

The chain recombines TRBV2 with TRBJ2-1; D might be TRBD1 (5 bases). Trimming pared 1 base from V and 9 bases from J, leaving 22 bases between. The germline gives CDR1 SNHLY, CDR2 FYNNEI. There are 17 residues in the CDR3. The CDR3 bases are TGTGCCAGCAGTGAAGTGAGGCCAGATTGGGGCACGAGTGAGCAGTTCTTC. Encoded protein: CASSEVRPDWGTSEQFF.

This clone was found a few times. V usage is TRBV11-2 and J usage is TRBJ1-3; a weak D match, TRBD1 (5 bases). Germline V gene data show CDR1 as SGHAT and CDR2 as FQNNGV. This CDR3 is built from 17 residues. Deletions cut 6 bases from V and 8 bases from J, with 26 bases between. DNA for the CDR3: TGTGCCAGCAGGGCCCCCGGGACTCTAAGTATGGTAGACACCATATATTTT. It codes for CASRAPGTLSMVDTIYF.

The genes are TRBV5-1 and TRBJ1-2, with D possibly TRBD1 on 5 matching bases. Germline lookup yields CDR1 SGHRS and CDR2 YFSETQ. Trimming shortened V by 0 bases and J by 6 bases, and 6 bases separated the two germline ends. This CDR3 spans 12 amino acids. The DNA for the CDR3 is TGCGCCAGCAGCTTGGTAGGGGATGGCTACACCTTC. It codes for CASSLVGDGYTF.

The chain carries TRBV9 and TRBJ1-2, with 10 bases that match TRBD1. V lost 3 bases and J lost 7; bases outside the gene matches: 9. From germline, CDR1 is SGDLS and CDR2 YYNGEE. CDR3 length: 15 residues. CDR3 protein: CASSGTGTGEGGYTF. CDR3 bases: TGTGCCAGCAGCGGTACCGGGACAGGGGAAGGTGGCTACACCTTC.

This chain uses TRBV24-1 with TRBJ2-1; TRBD2 agrees at 11 bases. With V trimmed by 9 bases and J by 1 base, 10 bases remained unmatched. From germline, CDR1 is KGHDR and CDR2 SFDVKD. The CDR3 is 17 residues long. The DNA for the CDR3 is TGTGCCACCGGAGAGACTAGCGGGACAGCGTCCTACAATGAGCAGTTCTTC. Translating gives CATGETSGTASYNEQFF.

The V and J genes are TRBV2 and TRBJ1-1; TRBD1 matches at 7 bases. The CDR3 spans 18 residues. V was clipped by 1 base and J by 2 bases; unmatched bases: 13. Per germline, CDR1 SNHLY and CDR2 FYNNEI. The CDR3 protein is CASSEGGRGLRGNTEAFF. The CDR3 nucleotides are TGTGCCAGCAGTGAAGGTGGCAGGGGGTTGAGGGGAAACACTGAAGCTTTCTTT.

A few counts support this clone. The V and J genes are TRBV7-9 and TRBJ1-1; D gene unclear. Germline lookup yields CDR1 SEHNR and CDR2 FQNEAQ (reference sequence). V lost 7 bases and J lost 0, with 12 bases in between. This CDR3 has 14 amino acids. CDR3 residues: CASTRTGMNTEAFF. DNA for the CDR3: TGTGCCAGCACCCGGACGGGAATGAACACTGAAGCTTTCTTT.

This rearrangement joins TRBV5-1 to TRBJ2-3; 9 bases match TRBD2. V gave up 0 bases and J gave up 1 base; unmatched junction bases: 6. The CDR3 totals 17 residues. Looked up from germline, CDR1 is SGHRS and CDR2 is YFSETQ. The CDR3 coding sequence is TGCGCCAGCAGCTTGGATAATAGACTAGCGGGCACAGATACGCAGTATTTT. Its translation: CASSLDNRLAGTDTQYF.

The chain recombines TRBV6-5 with TRBJ1-2; D possibly corresponds to TRBD1 (6 bases). The CDR3 loop spans 13 amino acids. V was shortened by 5 bases and J by 4 bases, with 11 bases between the two germline ends. CDR1 is MNHEY, CDR2 SVGAGI, per germline. This chain's CDR3 is CASSRGQIYGYTF. As DNA, the CDR3 is TGTGCCAGCAGTCGTGGACAGATCTATGGCTACACCTTC.

A word on this clone: Additional DNA sequences in this sample encode the identical CDR3. The DNA for the CDR3 is TGTGCCAGTAGTATACAGGGCGAAGCTTTCTTT. Residues: CASSIQGEAFF. This rearrangement joins TRBV19 to TRBJ1-1, with TRBD1 as a possible D gene (5 bases). From germline, CDR1 is LNHDA and CDR2 SQIVND (reference sequence). Trimming cost V 2 bases and J 8 bases, with 6 bases left between them. CDR3 size: 11 residues.

V gene TRBV6-1 combines with J gene TRBJ1-3; no definite D call. Germline V lookup: CDR1 MNHNS, CDR2 SASEGT. V was shortened by 2 bases and J by 7 bases, with 12 bases between the two germline ends. CDR3 size: 14 residues. As DNA, the CDR3 is TGTGCCAGCAGTGAACCCCCTTCAGCGAACACCATATATTTT. It translates to CASSEPPSANTIYF.

This rearrangement joins TRBV11-3 to TRBJ2-3; TRBD2 matches at 12 bases. V shed 5 bases and J 2 bases; nucleotides not matched to a gene: 5. The CDR3 covers 16 residues. Germline V gene data show CDR1 as SGHNT and CDR2 as YENEEA. CDR3 in amino acids: CASSPGLAGTTDTQYF. Written as DNA, the CDR3 is TGTGCCAGCAGCCCGGGACTAGCGGGCACCACAGATACGCAGTATTTT.